Presented here are 18 T cell receptor beta chains from one specimen sequenced in a study of T cell repertoires in cytomegalovirus infection. These receptors' antigens are unknown. TCRdb re-called the reads through MiXCR, storing one row per CDR3 protein. The repertoire has hundreds of thousands of distinct CDR3 sequences, approximately 33% of them found once; the top ten carry roughly 20%. The material was cultured PBMCs, obtained from culture after CMV antigen stimulation. The receptors were gathered from a human donor in good health (CMV status not recorded). Some clones in this sample may be carry-over from other donors' samples.

This clonotype was detected only a few times. The V call is TRBV5-1, the J call TRBJ2-7, with D tentatively TRBD1 (5 bases). This CDR3 comprises 14 residues. V dropped 0 bases and J dropped 5 bases, with 12 bases sitting between them. Germline CDR1 is SGHRS and CDR2 is YFSETQ. CDR3 in amino acids: CASSLAGQGNEQYF. The CDR3 DNA follows: TGCGCCAGCAGCTTGGCCGGCCAGGGCAACGAGCAGTACTTC.

The rearrangement links TRBV28 to TRBJ2-3, with unresolved D. With 8 bases removed from V and 0 bases from J, the gap between germline ends came to 15 bases. Germline V gene sequence: CDR1 MDHEN, CDR2 SYDVKM. The CDR3 spans 15 residues. The CDR3 nucleotides are TGTGCCAGCGTAGACCTTTCCTCTAGCACAGATACGCAGTATTTT. Translating gives CASVDLSSSTDTQYF.

This clonotype turned up a few times. V gene TRBV6-2 or TRBV6-3 combines with J gene TRBJ2-2; D is tentatively TRBD1 or TRBD2 (5 bases each). V was trimmed by 7 bases and J by 1 base, leaving 16 bases between them. From germline, CDR1 is MNHEY and CDR2 SVGEGT. This CDR3 comprises 16 residues. Here the CDR3 DNA reads TGTGCCAGCACCGGGCCGGGACGACAGAACACCGGGGAGCTGTTTTTT. This translates into CASTGPGRQNTGELFF.

This clonotype was observed a handful of times. The chain couples TRBV7-2 to TRBJ2-2, with 9 bases lining up with TRBD1. The length of the CDR3 is 14 residues. J gave up 6 bases and V 3 bases, and 2 bases lay outside the gene matches. Germline values: CDR1 SGHTA, CDR2 FQGNSA. DNA for the CDR3: TGTGCCAGCAGCTTCGACAGGGGGTCCGGGGAGCTGTTTTTT. This encodes CASSFDRGSGELFF.

A few counts support this clonotype. This sequence joins TRBV19 and TRBJ2-7, with D maybe TRBD2 (6 bases). CDR1 is LNHDA and CDR2 is SQIVND in the germline V gene (reference sequence). V was clipped by 3 bases and J by 5 bases, with 14 bases between them. The CDR3 runs 14 residues. In DNA form, the CDR3 reads TGTGCCAGTAGTATCGGGGTAGCGGCCCACGAGCAGTACTTC. This encodes CASSIGVAAHEQYF.

This rearrangement joins TRBV7-2 to TRBJ2-2, with 11 bases aligning to TRBD2. This CDR3 is 17 amino acids long. The ends lost 1 base at V and 5 bases at J; junction bases unmatched: 6. Germline V gives CDR1 SGHTA, CDR2 FQGNSA. CDR3 sequence (DNA): TGTGCCAGCAGCTTAGAGTCCCGACTAGCGGGAACCGGGGAGCTGTTTTTT. Its protein is CASSLESRLAGTGELFF.

This chain connects TRBV27 to TRBJ1-1; D remains ambiguous. Trimming removed 8 bases from V and 3 bases from J, with 22 bases in between. Germline loops: CDR1 MNHEY, CDR2 SMNVEV (reference sequence). This CDR3 is 16 amino acids long. The CDR3 bases are TGTGCCAGCGCCCTTAGACTCGGCAGGATTGACACTGAAGCTTTCTTT. This translates into CASALRLGRIDTEAFF.

The rearrangement joins TRBV4-3 to TRBJ2-1; 12 bases match TRBD2. Germline CDR1 is LGHNA and CDR2 is YSLEER. CDR3 size: 15 residues. V shed 1 base, J shed 8 bases, and the junction held 3 bases outside the gene matches. The CDR3 nucleotides read TGCGCCAGCAGCCAAGCCAGACTAGCGGGGGATGAGCAGTTCTTC. Translated: CASSQARLAGDEQFF.

This clonotype was counted ten times or more. The CDR3 loop reads CASSLRGGTSVYEQYF. CDR3 DNA sequence: TGTGCCAGCAGCTTACGGGGGGGGACTAGCGTCTACGAGCAGTACTTC. The chain couples TRBV7-2 to TRBJ2-7; 10 bases match TRBD2. After removal of 2 bases from V and 3 bases from J, the junction contained 7 bases not matched to a gene. CDR3 size: 16 residues. The V gene's germline CDR1 is SGHTA and CDR2 FQGNSA.

The CDR3 nucleotides are TGTGCCAGCAGTCGGGACGCAACTAACTATGGCTACACCTTC. Translation gives CASSRDATNYGYTF. The chain combines TRBV28 with TRBJ1-2, with D possibly being TRBD1 (5 bases). V was clipped by 5 bases and J by 0 bases, with 10 bases between them. CDR3 length: 14 residues. Germline loops: CDR1 MDHEN, CDR2 SYDVKM.

Concerning this clonotype: With a much larger clone just one base away, this may be a read error. The CDR3 ends on some other residue instead of the conserved phenylalanine or tryptophan, so this is likely a read error. The rearrangement joins TRBV7-9 to TRBJ2-2; 10 bases are shared with TRBD1. In germline, CDR1 is SEHNR, CDR2 FQNEAQ (reference sequence). V dropped 5 bases and J dropped 7; count of bases not matched to a gene: 10. This CDR3 region has 16 residues. CDR3 residues: CASSTPPGTGVGELFS. CDR3 bases: TGTGCCAGCAGCACACCGCCCGGGACAGGGGTCGGGGAGCTGTTTTCT.

Ten or more counts support this clonotype. The chain is built from TRBV7-8 and TRBJ2-6; D may be TRBD2 (5 bases). The CDR3 spans 18 residues. V gave up 1 base and J gave up 0 bases, with 13 bases separating them. Looked up from germline, CDR1 is SGHVS and CDR2 is FQNEAQ. The CDR3 protein is CASSLVGLDFSGANVLTF. In DNA, the CDR3 is TGTGCCAGCAGCTTAGTAGGACTGGATTTCTCTGGGGCCAACGTCCTGACTTTC.

This clonotype was counted between two and nine times. The rearrangement links TRBV10-3 to TRBJ2-7, with a weak D call TRBD1 (5 bases). The CDR3 totals 13 residues. With 5 bases removed from V and 2 bases from J, the gap between germline ends came to 10 bases. The germline CDR1 and CDR2 sequences are ENHRY and SYGVKD. The CDR3 region is CAISKGSAYEQYF. The CDR3 bases are TGTGCCATCAGTAAGGGGTCTGCCTACGAGCAGTACTTC.

The sample holds many counts of this clonotype. The chain has TRBV7-6 and TRBJ2-7; 7 nucleotides line up with TRBD2. Per the germline V gene, CDR1 is SGHVS and CDR2 is FNYEAQ. The length of the CDR3 is 15 residues. Trimming took 4 bases from V and 2 from J; bases not matched to a gene: 8. The CDR3 here is CASSSELAPAYEQYF. The CDR3 coding sequence is TGTGCCAGCAGCTCCGAACTAGCGCCAGCCTACGAGCAGTACTTC.

This clonotype was counted at least ten times. The rearrangement links TRBV7-2 to TRBJ2-3; possibly TRBD1 for D (5 bases). The CDR3 is 13 amino acids. V was cut by 5 bases and J by 6 bases, with 12 bases left in between. From germline, CDR1 is SGHTA and CDR2 FQGNSA. Here the CDR3 reads CASSLRGRDTQYF. The DNA of the CDR3 is TGTGCCAGCAGCCTTAGGGGTCGGGATACGCAGTATTTT. Variable domain in full (rest from reference TRBV7-2 and TRBJ2-3): GAGVSQSPSNKVTEKGKDVELRCDPISGHTALYWYRQSLGQGLEFLIYFQGNSAPDKSGLPSDRFSAERTGGSVSTLTIQRTQQEDSAVYLCASSLRGRDTQYFGPGTRLTVL.

The rearrangement joins TRBV4-3 to TRBJ2-5; D is ambiguous. CDR3 size: 14 residues. The V gene's germline CDR1 is LGHNA and CDR2 YSLEER. V lost 5 bases, J lost 6 bases, and 16 bases lay in between. DNA of the CDR3: TGCGCCAGCAGCTGGCAAGCAGGTGCGCAGACCCAGTACTTC. The encoded protein is CASSWQAGAQTQYF.

Written as DNA, the CDR3 is TGTGCCAGCAGCCAACACAAATCAAATTCACCCCTCCACTTT. This sequence encodes CASSQHKSNSPLHF. The chain links TRBV9 to TRBJ1-6; no firm D call. Germline V gene data show CDR1 as SGDLS and CDR2 as YYNGEE. The germline V and J ends were trimmed by 4 bases and 7 bases, with 12 bases remaining between them. CDR3 length: 14 residues.

CDR3 residues: CASSLVGRAYGYTF. The CDR3 DNA reads TGTGCCAGCAGCTTAGTCGGCAGGGCCTATGGCTACACCTTC. This chain joins TRBV7-4 and TRBJ1-2, with D possibly being TRBD1 (5 bases). The CDR3 runs to 14 residues. Germline V gene data show CDR1 as SGHVT and CDR2 as SQSDAQ. Deletions cut 1 base from V and 4 bases from J, with 10 bases between.